This T cell receptor (beta chain) was sequenced during a study of T cell changes during pregnancy in multiple sclerosis. This CDR3 contains 16 residues. CDR1 is MNHNS and CDR2 is SASEGT in the germline V gene. With 4 bases clipped from V and 4 bases from J, the junction kept 10 bases outside the gene matches. This table comes from immunoSEQ multiplex PCR, and its TCRdb copy is limited to in-frame clones, with some not included. The table shows tens of thousands of clones, with about 90% occurring only once. This TCR came from a female donor in good health, enrolled as a control in a pregnancy study. This chain uses TRBV6-1 with TRBJ1-5; 7 nucleotides agree with TRBD1. The sample in question was peripheral blood, obtained in the first trimester of pregnancy. The CDR3 loop reads CASSGQRRDRNQPQHF. The CDR3 region has the DNA TGTGCCAGCAGTGGCCAGAGGAGGGACAGAAATCAGCCCCAGCATTTT.